The next 21 T cell receptor beta chains were all read from a single sample in a study of blood T cell repertoires in COVID-19. Data came from immunoSEQ multiplex PCR; TCRdb stores just in-frame clones and leaves some out. The sample consists of some 64,000 clones, 55% to 75% of them appearing once. The sequencing sample was made of peripheral blood. These receptors all stem from a woman between 65 and 79 years old with COVID-19, enrolled during active disease.

This chain links TRBV7-2 with TRBJ1-1; D gene unclear. There are 13 residues in the CDR3. CDR1 is SGHTA, CDR2 FQGNSA, per germline. V lost 7 bases and J lost 1, with 10 bases in between. CDR3 nucleotide sequence: TGTGCCAGCACCGCCGGGTGGAACACTGAAGCTTTCTTT. It is translated as CASTAGWNTEAFF. The entire variable domain, with the rest obtained from reference TRBV7-2 and TRBJ1-1, is as follows: GAGVSQSPSNKVTEKGKDVELRCDPISGHTALYWYRQSLGQGLEFLIYFQGNSAPDKSGLPSDRFSAERTGGSVSTLTIQRTQQEDSAVYLCASTAGWNTEAFFGQGTRLTVV.

The genes are TRBV6-5 and TRBJ2-1; 7 bases agree with TRBD2. The V gene end was trimmed by 5 bases and the J gene end by 6 bases; junction bases not matched to a gene: 1. This CDR3 has 12 amino acids. Germline V gene data show CDR1 as MNHEY and CDR2 as SVGAGI. The CDR3 is CASSSGVNEQFF. CDR3 DNA sequence: TGTGCCAGCAGTAGCGGGGTCAATGAGCAGTTCTTC.

The J gene is TRBJ1-2, the V gene TRBV4-3; no definite D call. The CDR3 has 14 residues. From germline, CDR1 is LGHNA and CDR2 YSLEER. Trimming removed 1 base from V and 8 bases from J, with 14 bases in between. The CDR3 region is CASSQGSLARGYTF. For the CDR3, the DNA is TGCGCCAGCAGCCAAGGTTCCCTAGCCCGCGGCTACACCTTC.

This clone was counted only a few times. The CDR3 sequence: CASSPNRPFEKLFF. In nucleotides, the CDR3 is TGTGCCAGCAGCCCCAACAGACCCTTTGAAAAACTGTTTTTT. The chain carries TRBV11-2 and TRBJ1-4; D gene uncertain. Germline-derived CDR1 and CDR2 are SGHAT and FQNNGV. The germline V and J ends were trimmed by 5 bases and 7 bases, with 14 bases remaining between them. The CDR3 contains 14 residues.

This clone was counted a few times. The CDR3 region is CSTLPPGQGTDTQYF. CDR3 nucleotide sequence: TGCAGCACACTCCCCCCGGGACAGGGGACAGATACGCAGTATTTT. V gene TRBV29-1 combines with J gene TRBJ2-3; 10 nucleotides match TRBD1. J was trimmed by 3 bases and V by 8 bases; bases with no gene match: 11. CDR3 length: 15 amino acids. Germline V gene sequence: CDR1 SQVTM, CDR2 ANQGSEA.

V gene TRBV18 combines with J gene TRBJ1-5, with a possible D match to TRBD1 (5 bases). Trimming shortened V by 3 bases and J by 2 bases, and 20 bases separated the two germline ends. The CDR3 spans 18 residues. The germline V gene encodes CDR1 KGHSH and CDR2 LQKENI. The CDR3 reads CASSPSMGQGFGNQPQHF. The DNA for the CDR3 is TGTGCCAGCTCACCCTCGATGGGGCAGGGATTCGGCAATCAGCCCCAGCATTTT.

The chain carries TRBV3-1 (or the pseudogene TRBV3-2) and TRBJ1-2, with 7 bases matching TRBD1. The V and J ends lost 4 bases and 2 bases, in that order; junction bases with no gene match: 7. The germline gives CDR1 LGHDT, CDR2 YNNKEL (reference sequence). The CDR3 covers 15 residues. Written as DNA, the CDR3 is TGTGCCAGCAGCCCAGCGAACAGGGGCAACTATGGCTACACCTTC. Protein: CASSPANRGNYGYTF.

The chain has TRBV29-1 and TRBJ2-1, with 8 nucleotides matching TRBD1. Germline-derived CDR1 and CDR2 are SQVTM and ANQGSEA. There are 13 residues in the CDR3. V was pared by 7 bases and J by 6 bases, with 8 bases of the junction left unmatched. The CDR3 reads CSGGQVLVNEQFF. DNA for the CDR3: TGCAGCGGGGGACAGGTTCTGGTCAATGAGCAGTTCTTC.

The chain couples TRBV7-2 to TRBJ2-3; 8 bases line up with TRBD2. Germline CDR1 reads SGHTA; CDR2 reads FQGNSA. This CDR3 region has 16 residues. V trimming: 7 bases; J trimming: 1 base; junction bases outside the gene matches: 10. The CDR3 protein is CASIPGGGGGTDTQYF. CDR3 bases: TGTGCCAGCATACCCGGGGGGGGAGGAGGCACAGATACGCAGTATTTT. The full variable domain, in which reference TRBV7-2 and TRBJ2-3 provide the parts outside the CDR3, is GAGVSQSPSNKVTEKGKDVELRCDPISGHTALYWYRQSLGQGLEFLIYFQGNSAPDKSGLPSDRFSAERTGGSVSTLTIQRTQQEDSAVYLCASIPGGGGGTDTQYFGPGTRLTVL.

The CDR3: CASSYLGSTGELFF. The CDR3, as DNA: TGTGCCAGCAGTTACTTGGGGAGCACCGGGGAGCTGTTTTTT. The V call is TRBV6-2 or TRBV6-3, the J call TRBJ2-2; TRBD2 might be the D (5 bases). Germline V gene data show CDR1 as MNHEY and CDR2 as SVGEGT. The CDR3 consists of 14 residues. V gave up 1 base and J gave up 4 bases, with 7 bases separating them.

This clone was found once. The chain employs TRBV4-1 and TRBJ2-7, with 8 bases fitting TRBD2. CDR3 length: 15 amino acids. Trimming at V came to 4 bases and at J to 1 base, leaving 6 bases not matched to a gene. Per germline, CDR1 MGHRA and CDR2 YSYEKL. The CDR3 loop reads CASSRSGGASYEQYF. DNA of the CDR3: TGCGCCAGCAGCCGTTCCGGGGGGGCGTCCTACGAGCAGTACTTC.

This clone is categorized as medium-sized. This CDR3 reads CASRLDKESSSYNSPLHF. CDR3 in DNA: TGTGCCAGCAGGTTGGACAAGGAGTCAAGCTCCTATAATTCACCCCTCCACTTT. The V and J genes are TRBV2 and TRBJ1-6; D is possibly TRBD1 (5 bases). Trimming removed 6 bases from V and 0 bases from J, with 18 bases in between. The germline V gene encodes CDR1 SNHLY and CDR2 FYNNEI. CDR3 length: 18 residues.

This chain uses TRBV2 with TRBJ2-4, with 9 bases lining up with TRBD2. In germline, CDR1 is SNHLY, CDR2 FYNNEI. The CDR3 has 17 amino acids. The V segment lost 6 bases and the J segment 2 bases; nucleotides outside the gene matches: 11. CDR3 coding DNA: TGTGCCAGCAGGAGGGAGGCGGGAGGGCCTTCCAAAAACATTCAGTACTTC. Translating it yields CASRREAGGPSKNIQYF.

V usage is TRBV7-9 and J usage is TRBJ1-1, with D unclear. CDR3 length equals 14 residues. V lost 5 bases to trimming and J lost 3 bases, with 13 bases between them. The germline V gene has CDR1 SEHNR and CDR2 FQNEAQ (reference sequence). CDR3 sequence reads: CASSPSLRDTEAFF. As DNA, the CDR3 is TGTGCCAGCAGCCCTAGCCTGAGGGACACTGAAGCTTTCTTT.

The gene calls are TRBV27 and TRBJ2-2; maybe TRBD1 (5 bases). The CDR3 sequence is 13 residues long. Trimming removed 8 bases from V and 5 bases from J, with 12 bases in between. In germline, CDR1 is MNHEY, CDR2 SMNVEV (reference sequence). CDR3 protein: CASSSGITGELFF. CDR3 nucleotide sequence: TGTGCCAGCTCTTCAGGGATTACCGGGGAGCTGTTTTTT.

The V gene is TRBV5-4, the J gene TRBJ2-5, with TRBD2 identical over 13 bases. With V trimmed by 4 bases and J by 2 bases, 5 bases remained unmatched. This CDR3 region has 16 residues. In germline, CDR1 is SGHNT, CDR2 YYREEE (reference sequence). The CDR3 protein is CASSGGGLAGQETQYF. Written as DNA, the CDR3 is TGTGCCAGCAGCGGGGGGGGACTAGCGGGACAAGAGACCCAGTACTTC.

V and J are TRBV7-8 and TRBJ2-1, with TRBD1 identical over 8 bases. From germline, CDR1 is SGHVS and CDR2 FQNEAQ. The CDR3 has 17 amino acids. Trimming took 4 bases from V and 3 from J; bases not matched to a gene: 11. CDR3 residues: CASSSSRDRRRYNEQFF. The CDR3 DNA follows: TGTGCCAGCAGCTCGTCCCGGGACAGGCGTCGCTACAATGAGCAGTTCTTC.

The CDR3 nucleotides are TGTGCCAGCAGCCTCCAGGGACAGGGTTATTCACCCCTCCACTTT. Amino acids: CASSLQGQGYSPLHF. This sequence joins TRBV7-6 and TRBJ1-6; TRBD1 matches at 9 bases. This CDR3 comprises 15 residues. The trim removed 5 bases at V and 8 bases at J, leaving 7 bases unmatched. Germline V gives CDR1 SGHVS, CDR2 FNYEAQ.

There are a few counts of this clone. The chain carries TRBV3-1 (or the pseudogene TRBV3-2) and TRBJ1-3, with D tentatively TRBD1 (6 bases). CDR1 LGHDT and CDR2 YNNKEL come from the germline V gene (reference sequence). Trimming took 3 bases from V and 0 from J, leaving 9 bases between them. The CDR3 is 15 residues long. Here the CDR3 reads CASSQTGGSGNTIYF. The CDR3 bases are TGTGCCAGCAGCCAGACAGGAGGCTCTGGAAACACCATATATTTT.

The chain joins TRBV24-1 to TRBJ2-3; no clear D. The V gene's germline CDR1 is KGHDR and CDR2 SFDVKD. This CDR3 region has 13 residues. V was trimmed by 3 bases and J by 3 bases, leaving 6 bases between them. The CDR3 nucleotides read TGTGCCACCAGTGATACAGTGACAGATACGCAGTATTTT. This translates into CATSDTVTDTQYF.

This clone was counted a single time. The J gene is TRBJ1-1, the V gene TRBV7-8; maybe TRBD1 (6 bases). The germline V gene has CDR1 SGHVS and CDR2 FQNEAQ. V lost 1 base and J lost 4, with 22 bases in between. The CDR3 consists of 18 residues. The CDR3 spells CASSLGRPGGRRSTEAFF. The CDR3 bases are TGTGCCAGCAGCTTAGGGCGGCCCGGGGGGCGTCGTTCCACTGAAGCTTTCTTT.